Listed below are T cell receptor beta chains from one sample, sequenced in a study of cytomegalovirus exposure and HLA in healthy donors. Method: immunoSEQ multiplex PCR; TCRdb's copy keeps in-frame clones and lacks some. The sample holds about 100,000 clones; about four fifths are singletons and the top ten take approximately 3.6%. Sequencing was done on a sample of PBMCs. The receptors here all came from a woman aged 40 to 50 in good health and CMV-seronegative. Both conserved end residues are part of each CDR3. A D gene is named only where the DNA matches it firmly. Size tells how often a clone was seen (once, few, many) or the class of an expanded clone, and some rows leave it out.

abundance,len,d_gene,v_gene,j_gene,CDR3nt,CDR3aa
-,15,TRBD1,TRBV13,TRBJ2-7,TGTGCCAGCAGCTCCTCCGGGACAGGGGGAAGCGAGCAGTACTTC,CASSSSGTGGSEQYF
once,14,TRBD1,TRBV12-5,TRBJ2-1,TGTGCTAGTGCCCAGGGACAGGGGGCAGGTGAGCAGTTCTTC,CASAQGQGAGEQFF
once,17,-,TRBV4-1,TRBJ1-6,TGCGCCAGCAGCCAAGAGGGTTCCCACACGGGTATTTCACCCCTCCACTTT,CASSQEGSHTGISPLHF
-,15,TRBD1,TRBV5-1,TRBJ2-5,TGCGCCAGCAGCTTTTGGACAGGGGTAAAAGAGACCCAGTACTTC,CASSFWTGVKETQYF
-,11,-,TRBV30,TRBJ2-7,TGCGAGGCGGGGCCTGCCTACGAGCAGTACTTC,CEAGPAYEQYF
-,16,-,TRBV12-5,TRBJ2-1,TGTGCTAGTGGTTTGGTACTCCAGCGCGATTACAATGAGCAGTTCTTC,CASGLVLQRDYNEQFF
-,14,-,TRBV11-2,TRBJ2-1,TGTGCCAGCAGCTTAGACCAGCGGATCAATGAGCAGTTCTTC,CASSLDQRINEQFF
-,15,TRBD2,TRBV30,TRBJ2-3,TGTGCCTTGACGACTAGCGGACCTCACACAGATACGCAGTATTTT,CALTTSGPHTDTQYF
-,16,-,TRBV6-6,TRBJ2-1,TGTGCCAGCAGTTACGGCCAGGACATCCCTTACAATGAGCAGTTCTTC,CASSYGQDIPYNEQFF
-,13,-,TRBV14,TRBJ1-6,TGTGCCAGCAGCCAATCCAGGTCCTCACCCCTCCACTTT,CASSQSRSSPLHF
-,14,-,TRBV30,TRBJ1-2,TGTGCCTCGCAATTGAGCGCGCCACTCTATGGCTACACCTTC,CASQLSAPLYGYTF
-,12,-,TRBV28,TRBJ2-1,TGTGCCAGCAGCCTGACTAGGTTTGAGCAGTTCTTC,CASSLTRFEQFF
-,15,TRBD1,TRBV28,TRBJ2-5,TGTGCCAGCAGCGGGGACAGGGGACGCCAAGAGACCCAGTACTTC,CASSGDRGRQETQYF
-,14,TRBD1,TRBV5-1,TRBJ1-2,TGCGCCAGCAGCTTGGATGCAGGGGGCGGTGGCTACACCTTC,CASSLDAGGGGYTF
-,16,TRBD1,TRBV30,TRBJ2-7,TGTGCCTGGAGTGGAGTAGTGGACAGGGGAACCTACGAGCAGTACTTC,CAWSGVVDRGTYEQYF
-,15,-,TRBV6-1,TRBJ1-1,TGTGCCAGCAGTGGCCAATCAGGATATAACACTGAAGCTTTCTTT,CASSGQSGYNTEAFF
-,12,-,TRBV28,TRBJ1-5,TGTGCCAGCAGTTCCCCTCCTCAGCCCCAGCATTTT,CASSSPPQPQHF
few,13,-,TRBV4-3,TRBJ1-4,TGCGCCAGCAGCCAAGAGGGAGGTGAAAAACTGTTTTTT,CASSQEGGEKLFF
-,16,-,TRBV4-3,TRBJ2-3,TGCGCCAGCAGCCAAGGTTACGGGTTAGTGACAGATACGCAGTATTTT,CASSQGYGLVTDTQYF
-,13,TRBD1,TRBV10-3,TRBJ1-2,TGTGCCATCGGGGGGACAGAGACATATGGCTACACCTTC,CAIGGTETYGYTF
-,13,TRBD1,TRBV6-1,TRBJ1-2,TGTGCCAGCAGCGAGGACAGGGGGCTAGGCTACACCTTC,CASSEDRGLGYTF
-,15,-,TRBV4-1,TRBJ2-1,TGCGCCAGCAGCCACGCGGGACTCTCCTACAATGAGCAGTTCTTC,CASSHAGLSYNEQFF
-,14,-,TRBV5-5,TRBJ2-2,TGTGCCAGCAGCTTGGCCGGAGGGGAAGTGGAGCTGTTTTTT,CASSLAGGEVELFF
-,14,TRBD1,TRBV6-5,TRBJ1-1,TGTGCCAGCGGTAGGACAGGGGTGGTCACTGAAGCTTTCTTT,CASGRTGVVTEAFF
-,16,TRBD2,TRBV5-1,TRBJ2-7,TGCGCCAGCAGCTCCGTAGCGGGGGGGGCCTCCTACGAGCAGTACTTC,CASSSVAGGASYEQYF
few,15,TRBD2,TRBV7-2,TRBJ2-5,TGTGCCAGCAGCCGACTAGCGGGGGACCAAGAGACCCAGTACTTC,CASSRLAGDQETQYF
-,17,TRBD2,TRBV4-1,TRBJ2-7,TGCGCCAGCAGCCCCCGGACTAGCGGGGGTCTCTCCTACGAGCAGTACTTC,CASSPRTSGGLSYEQYF
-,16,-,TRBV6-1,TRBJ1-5,TGTGCCAGCAGTGGGGCCTTTTTTAGGAGCAATCAGCCCCAGCATTTT,CASSGAFFRSNQPQHF
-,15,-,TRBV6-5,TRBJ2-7,TGTGCCAGCAGTTACTCGGGGGGGCGCACCTACGAGCAGTACTTC,CASSYSGGRTYEQYF
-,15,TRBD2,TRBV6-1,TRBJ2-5,TGTGCCAGCAGTGAACTAGCGGGCATCCAAGAGACCCAGTACTTC,CASSELAGIQETQYF
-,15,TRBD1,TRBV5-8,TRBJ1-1,TGTGCCAGCAGCTTGATGGACAGGGGAGGGACTGAAGCTTTCTTT,CASSLMDRGGTEAFF
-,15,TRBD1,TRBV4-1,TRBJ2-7,TGCGCCAGCAGCCAAGAACGCAGGGGGACCTACGAGCAGTACTTC,CASSQERRGTYEQYF
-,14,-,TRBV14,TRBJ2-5,TGTGCCAGCAGCCAAGGTGTTCGGTCGGAGACCCAGTACTTC,CASSQGVRSETQYF
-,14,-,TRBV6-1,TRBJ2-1,TGTGCCAGCACTACACTAGCAGCCCTCGGTGAGCAGTTCTTC,CASTTLAALGEQFF
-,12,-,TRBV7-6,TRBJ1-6,TGTGCCAGCAGCTCGTACTATTCACCCCTCAACTTT,CASSSYYSPLNF
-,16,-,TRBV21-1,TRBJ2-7,TGTGCCAGCAGCATCCTAGGACAGGTCGCCAATAACGAGCAGTACTTC,CASSILGQVANNEQYF
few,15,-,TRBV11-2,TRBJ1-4,TGTGCCAGCAGGGGGGTCAGGGGTATTAGTGAAAAACTGTTTTTT,CASRGVRGISEKLFF
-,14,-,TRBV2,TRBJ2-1,TGTGCCAGCAGGCTTGCGCAGGGGGGCAGTGAGCAGTTCTTC,CASRLAQGGSEQFF
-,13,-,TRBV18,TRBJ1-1,TGTGCCAGCTCTATGACTTTGAACACTGAAGCTTTCTTT,CASSMTLNTEAFF
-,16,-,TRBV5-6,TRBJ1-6,TGTGCCAGCAGCCCCCGGGCGGGTGCCTATAATTCACCCCTCCACTTT,CASSPRAGAYNSPLHF
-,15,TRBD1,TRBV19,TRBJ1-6,TGTGCCAGTAGTAGGGACAGGGGGCTAAATTCACCCCTCCACTTT,CASSRDRGLNSPLHF
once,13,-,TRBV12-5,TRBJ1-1,TGTGCTAGTGGTTTGGGAGGACAGCCTGAAGCTTTCTTT,CASGLGGQPEAFF
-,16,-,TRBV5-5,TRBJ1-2,TGTGCCAGCAGCTTGTCCTCGACAGGACTTCTCTATGGCTACCCCTTC,CASSLSSTGLLYGYPF
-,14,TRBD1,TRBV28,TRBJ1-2,TGTGCCAGCAGTTTAGCGGACAGGAACTATGGCTACACCTTC,CASSLADRNYGYTF
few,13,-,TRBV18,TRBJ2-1,TGTGCCAGCTCACCTAGAACAGGCGATGAGCAGTTCTTC,CASSPRTGDEQFF
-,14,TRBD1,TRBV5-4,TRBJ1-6,TGTGCCAGCAGCTCCCAGGGGGTGGATTCACCCCTCCACTTT,CASSSQGVDSPLHF
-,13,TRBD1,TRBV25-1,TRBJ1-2,TGTGCCAGTGGAGGACAGGGATCCTATGGCTACACCTTC,CASGGQGSYGYTF
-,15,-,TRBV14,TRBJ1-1,TGTGCCAGCAGCCAGCGATTCATCATGAACACTGAAGCTTTCTTT,CASSQRFIMNTEAFF
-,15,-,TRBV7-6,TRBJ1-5,TGTGCCAGCTCGCTAGGGGGGGGAGGCGATCAGCCCCAGCATTTT,CASSLGGGGDQPQHF
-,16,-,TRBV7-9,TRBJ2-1,TGTGCCAGCAGCTTCCCCGGGGTTTTATCCTACAATGAGCAGTTCTTC,CASSFPGVLSYNEQFF
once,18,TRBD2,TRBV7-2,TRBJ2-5,TGTGCCAGCAGCACAGGGACTAGCGCTCTCAACGCGGGGGAGACCCAGTACTTC,CASSTGTSALNAGETQYF
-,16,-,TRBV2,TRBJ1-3,TGTGCCAGCAGTGAAAATCCGACCGGGATTGGAAACACCATATATTTT,CASSENPTGIGNTIYF
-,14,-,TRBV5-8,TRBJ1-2,TGTGCCAGCAGCCCGGTCGGTTACGGCTATGGCTACACCTTC,CASSPVGYGYGYTF
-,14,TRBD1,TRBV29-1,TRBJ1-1,TGCAGCGTTGAACCCAACAGGGGTCACTCTGAAGCTTTCTTT,CSVEPNRGHSEAFF
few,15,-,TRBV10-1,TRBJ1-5,TGCGCCAGCAGTGATCGGACTTGGGGCAATCAGCCCCAGCATTTT,CASSDRTWGNQPQHF
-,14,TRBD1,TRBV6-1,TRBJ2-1,TGTGCCAGCAGCTGGACAGGGGAGGGAAATGAGCAGTTCTTC,CASSWTGEGNEQFF
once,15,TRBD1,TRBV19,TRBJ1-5,TGTGCCAGTAGTTCCGCCGGGACAGCCGATCAGCCCCAGCATTTT,CASSSAGTADQPQHF